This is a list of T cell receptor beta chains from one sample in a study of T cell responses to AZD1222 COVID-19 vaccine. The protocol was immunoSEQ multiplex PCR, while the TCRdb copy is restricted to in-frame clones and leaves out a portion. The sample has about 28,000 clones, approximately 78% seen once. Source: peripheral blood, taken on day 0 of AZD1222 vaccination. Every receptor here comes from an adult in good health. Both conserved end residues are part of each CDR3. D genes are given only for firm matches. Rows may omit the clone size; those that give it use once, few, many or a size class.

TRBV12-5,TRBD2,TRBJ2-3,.,CASGLGTSGLPTDTQYF,TGTGCTAGTGGTTTGGGGACTAGCGGGTTACCCACAGATACGCAGTATTTT
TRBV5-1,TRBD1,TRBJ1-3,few,CASSVLGQGGGNTIYF,TGCGCCAGCAGCGTACTGGGACAGGGAGGTGGAAACACCATATATTTT
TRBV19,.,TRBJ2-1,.,CASSITADNEQFF,TGTGCCAGTAGTATCACGGCGGACAATGAGCAGTTCTTC
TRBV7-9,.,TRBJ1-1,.,CASSSIQGNTEAFF,TGTGCCAGCAGCTCAATACAGGGAAACACTGAAGCTTTCTTT
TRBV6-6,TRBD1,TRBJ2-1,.,CASTEGQDLYNEQFF,TGTGCCAGCACCGAAGGACAGGACCTCTACAATGAGCAGTTCTTC
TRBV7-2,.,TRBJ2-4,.,CASSPRGDAKNIQYF,TGTGCCAGCAGCCCCCGTGGCGACGCCAAAAACATTCAGTACTTC
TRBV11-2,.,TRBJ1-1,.,CASSLGVGTEAFF,TGTGCCAGCAGCTTAGGTGTCGGAACTGAAGCTTTCTTT
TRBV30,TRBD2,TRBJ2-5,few,CGLAGGSGKTQYF,TGTGGTCTTGCGGGGGGTAGCGGGAAGACCCAGTACTTC
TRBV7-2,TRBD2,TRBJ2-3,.,CASSLESPSGVRDTQYF,TGTGCCAGCAGCTTAGAGTCGCCTAGCGGGGTACGGGATACGCAGTATTTT
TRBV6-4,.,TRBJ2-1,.,CASSDSDNNEQFF,TGTGCCAGCAGTGACTCGGACAACAATGAGCAGTTCTTC
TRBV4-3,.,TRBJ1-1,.,CASSPGLVMNTEAFF,TGCGCCAGCAGCCCCGGTCTTGTAATGAACACTGAAGCTTTCTTT
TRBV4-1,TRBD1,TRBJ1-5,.,CASSQDSGGYNQPQHF,TGCGCCAGCAGCCAAGATTCAGGGGGGTACAATCAGCCCCAGCATTTT
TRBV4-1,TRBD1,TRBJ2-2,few,CASSQGTGGSRTGELFF,TGCGCCAGCAGCCAGGGGACAGGGGGAAGTAGGACCGGGGAGCTGTTTTTT
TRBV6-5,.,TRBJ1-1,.,CASSYVRGIGTEAFF,TGTGCCAGCAGTTACGTTAGGGGAATAGGCACTGAAGCTTTCTTT
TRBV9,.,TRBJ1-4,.,CASSVAPSGEKLFF,TGTGCCAGCAGCGTAGCTCCCAGTGGGGAAAAACTGTTTTTT
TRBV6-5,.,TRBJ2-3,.,CASSYSQKTTDTQYF,TGTGCCAGCAGTTACTCCCAGAAGACTACAGATACGCAGTATTTT
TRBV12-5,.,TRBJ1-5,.,CASVDWRGNSLGYSNQPQHF,TGTGCTAGTGTCGATTGGAGGGGCAACAGCCTGGGGTATAGCAATCAGCCCCAGCATTTT
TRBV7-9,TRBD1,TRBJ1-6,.,CASSGTGLEPLHF,TGTGCCAGCAGCGGGACAGGTCTTGAACCCCTCCACTTT
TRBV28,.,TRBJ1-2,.,CASSTRVGPYGYTF,TGTGCCAGCAGTACACGGGTCGGTCCTTATGGCTACACCTTC
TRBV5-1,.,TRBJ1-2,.,CASSRLDISNYGYTF,TGCGCCAGCAGCAGGCTGGACATTTCAAACTATGGCTACACCTTC
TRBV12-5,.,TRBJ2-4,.,CASGLVDTKTETRGIQYF,TGTGCTAGTGGTTTGGTCGACACAAAGACCGAAACGCGGGGCATTCAGTACTTC
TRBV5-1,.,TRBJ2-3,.,CASSLLEGEGADTQYF,TGCGCCAGCAGCTTGTTGGAGGGGGAAGGGGCAGATACGCAGTATTTT
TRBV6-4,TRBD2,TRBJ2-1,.,CASSRSGSSYNEQFF,TGTGCCAGCAGTAGGAGCGGGAGCTCCTACAATGAGCAGTTCTTC
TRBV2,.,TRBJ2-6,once,CASSFTRSGANVLTF,TGTGCCAGCAGTTTTACTCGCTCTGGGGCCAACGTCCTGACTTTC
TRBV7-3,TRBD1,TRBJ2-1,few,CASSLTGRGEQFF,TGTGCCAGCAGCCTGACAGGGAGAGGTGAGCAGTTCTTC
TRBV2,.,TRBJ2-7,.,CASRRDSYEQYF,TGTGCCAGCCGAAGGGACTCCTACGAGCAGTACTTC
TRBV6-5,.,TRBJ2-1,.,CASSFTTGGYNEQFF,TGTGCCAGCAGTTTCACGACTGGCGGATACAATGAGCAGTTCTTC
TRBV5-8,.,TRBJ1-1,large,CASSLVAGRTEAFF,TGTGCCAGCAGCTTGGTTGCAGGGCGGACTGAAGCTTTCTTT
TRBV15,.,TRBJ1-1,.,CATSRGGRRDTEAFF,TGTGCCACCAGCAGAGGAGGACGCCGGGACACTGAAGCTTTCTTT
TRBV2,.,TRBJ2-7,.,CASSDQGYEQYF,TGTGCCAGCAGTGACCAGGGCTACGAGCAGTACTTC
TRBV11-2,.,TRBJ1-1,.,CASSSDRGEYTEAFF,TGTGCCAGCAGCTCAGATAGGGGGGAGTACACTGAAGCTTTCTTT
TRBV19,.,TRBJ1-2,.,CVDAEDRRRRGYTF,TGTGTCGACGCCGAGGACCGACGCCGAAGAGGCTACACCTTC
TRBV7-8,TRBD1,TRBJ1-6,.,CASSPTGGRGNSPLHF,TGTGCCAGCAGCCCTACAGGGGGCAGGGGAAATTCACCCCTCCACTTT
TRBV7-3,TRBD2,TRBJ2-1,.,CASSLVSGRAYNEQFF,TGTGCCAGCAGCTTAGTTAGCGGGAGGGCCTACAATGAGCAGTTCTTC
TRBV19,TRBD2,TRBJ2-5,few,CASSQLTGTSRETQYF,TGTGCCAGTAGCCAACTTACCGGGACTAGCAGAGAGACCCAGTACTTC
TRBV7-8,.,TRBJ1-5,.,CASSLRQPNANQPQHF,TGTGCCAGCAGCCTCAGACAGCCCAACGCCAATCAGCCCCAGCATTTT
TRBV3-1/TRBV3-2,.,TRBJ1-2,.,CASSQGGAHGYTF,TGTGCCAGCAGCCAAGGGGGGGCGCACGGCTACACCTTC
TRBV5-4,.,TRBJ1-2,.,CASSLVGEAGYGYTF,TGTGCCAGCAGCTTGGTGGGGGAGGCCGGCTATGGCTACACCTTC
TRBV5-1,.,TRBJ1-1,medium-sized,CASSREGNTEAFF,TGCGCCAGCAGCCGGGAGGGGAACACTGAAGCTTTCTTT
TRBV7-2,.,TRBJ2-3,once,CASSPELGWGDTQYF,TGTGCCAGCAGCCCGGAGCTCGGATGGGGGGATACGCAGTATTTT
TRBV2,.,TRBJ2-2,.,CASSLSWTGELFF,TGTGCCAGCAGCCTTAGCTGGACCGGGGAGCTGTTTTTT
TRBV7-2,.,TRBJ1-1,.,CASSHGDRRNTEAFF,TGTGCCAGCAGCCACGGCGACAGACGGAACACTGAAGCTTTCTTT
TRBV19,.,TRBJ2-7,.,CASSIRQEDQQYF,TGTGCCAGTAGTATAAGACAGGAGGACCAGCAGTACTTC
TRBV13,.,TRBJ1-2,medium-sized,CASSFGDYGYTF,TGTGCCAGCAGCTTCGGGGACTATGGCTACACCTTC
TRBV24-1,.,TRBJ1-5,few,CATSRGDNQPQHF,TGTGCCACCTCGAGGGGCGACAATCAGCCCCAGCATTTT
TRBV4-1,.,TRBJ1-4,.,CASSQDSNFNEKLFF,TGCGCCAGCAGCCAAGATTCTAACTTTAATGAAAAACTGTTTTTT
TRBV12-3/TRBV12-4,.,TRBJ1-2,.,CASTPAAGYGYTF,TGTGCCAGCACCCCTGCGGCCGGCTATGGCTACACCTTC
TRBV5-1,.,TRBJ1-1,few,CASSLIGFGGGYTEAFF,TGCGCCAGCAGCTTAATAGGGTTCGGGGGCGGTTACACTGAAGCTTTCTTT
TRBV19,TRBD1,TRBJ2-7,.,CASSALGQHYEQYF,TGTGCCAGTAGTGCCCTGGGACAGCATTACGAGCAGTACTTC
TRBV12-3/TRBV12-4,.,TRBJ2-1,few,CASSFYDEQFF,TGTGCCAGCAGTTTCTACGATGAGCAGTTCTTC